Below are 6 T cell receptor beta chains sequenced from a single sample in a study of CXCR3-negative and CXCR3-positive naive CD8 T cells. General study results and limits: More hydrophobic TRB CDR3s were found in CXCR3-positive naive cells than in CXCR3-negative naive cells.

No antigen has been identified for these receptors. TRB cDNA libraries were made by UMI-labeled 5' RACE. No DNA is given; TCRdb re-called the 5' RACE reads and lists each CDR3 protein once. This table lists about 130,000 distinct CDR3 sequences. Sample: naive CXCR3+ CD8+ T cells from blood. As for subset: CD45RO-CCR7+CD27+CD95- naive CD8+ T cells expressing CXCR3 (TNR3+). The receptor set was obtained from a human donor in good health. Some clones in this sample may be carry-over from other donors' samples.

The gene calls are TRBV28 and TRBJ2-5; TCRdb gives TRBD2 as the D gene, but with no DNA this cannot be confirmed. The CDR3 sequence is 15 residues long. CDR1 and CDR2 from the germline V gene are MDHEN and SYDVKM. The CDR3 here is CASSLSSGLRETQYF.

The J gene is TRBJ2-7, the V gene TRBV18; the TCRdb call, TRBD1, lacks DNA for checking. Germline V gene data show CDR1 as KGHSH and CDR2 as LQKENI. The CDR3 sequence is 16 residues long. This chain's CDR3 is CASSPPFRGPNYEQYF.

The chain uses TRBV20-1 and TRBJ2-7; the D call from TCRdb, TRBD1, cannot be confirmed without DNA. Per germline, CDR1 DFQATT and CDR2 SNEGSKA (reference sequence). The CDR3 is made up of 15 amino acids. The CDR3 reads CSARSPVDSFDEQYF.

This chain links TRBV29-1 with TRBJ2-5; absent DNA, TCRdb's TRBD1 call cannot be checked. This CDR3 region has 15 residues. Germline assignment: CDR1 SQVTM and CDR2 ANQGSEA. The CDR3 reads CSPIYRQGAQETQYF.

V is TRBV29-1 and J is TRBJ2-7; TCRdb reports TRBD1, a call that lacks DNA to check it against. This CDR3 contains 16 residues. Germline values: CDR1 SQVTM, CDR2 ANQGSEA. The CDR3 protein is CSVEGWQGANSYEQYF.

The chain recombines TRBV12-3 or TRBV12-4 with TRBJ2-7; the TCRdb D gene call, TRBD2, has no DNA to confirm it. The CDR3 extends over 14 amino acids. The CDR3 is CASSSGLAPYEQYF.